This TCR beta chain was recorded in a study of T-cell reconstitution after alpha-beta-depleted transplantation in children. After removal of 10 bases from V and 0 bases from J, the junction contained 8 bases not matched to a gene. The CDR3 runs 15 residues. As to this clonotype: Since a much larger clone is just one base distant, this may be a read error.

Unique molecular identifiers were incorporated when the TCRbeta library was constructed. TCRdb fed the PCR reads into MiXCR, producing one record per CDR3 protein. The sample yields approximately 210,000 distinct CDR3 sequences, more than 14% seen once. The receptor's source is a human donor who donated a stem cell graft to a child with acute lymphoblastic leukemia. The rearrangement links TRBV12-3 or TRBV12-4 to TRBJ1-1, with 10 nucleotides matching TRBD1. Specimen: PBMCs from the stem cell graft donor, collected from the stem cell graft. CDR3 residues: CANRKDRGVNTEAFF. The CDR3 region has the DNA TGTGCCAACAGGAAGGACAGGGGGGTGAACACTGAAGCTTTCTTT.